The 20 T cell receptor beta chains listed next were all sequenced from one sample in a study of cytomegalovirus exposure and HLA in healthy donors. Researchers ran the PCR with 60 Vbeta and 13 Jbeta primers. Assay: immunoSEQ multiplex PCR; the TCRdb copy retains only in-frame clones and omits some. The sample has about 140,000 clones, about 77% seen once. Sequenced material: PBMCs. The receptor source for this set is a female donor in good health and CMV-seronegative.

The V gene is TRBV18, the J gene TRBJ1-3; D is unclear. Trimming cost V 5 bases and J 6 bases, with 8 bases left between them. The CDR3 runs 12 residues. Germline CDR1 is KGHSH and CDR2 is LQKENI. This CDR3 is CASSTEKNTIYF. The CDR3 DNA follows: TGTGCCAGCTCAACAGAGAAAAACACCATATATTTT.

The chain links TRBV7-8 to TRBJ2-2, with TRBD1 as a possible D gene (6 bases). The CDR3 covers 15 residues. The V end was cut by 5 bases, the J end by 0 bases, with 10 bases between. Germline-derived CDR1 and CDR2 are SGHVS and FQNEAQ. The CDR3 reads CASSAWTANTGELFF. The CDR3 nucleotides are TGTGCCAGCAGCGCCTGGACAGCGAACACCGGGGAGCTGTTTTTT.

This clone appeared a single time. The chain couples TRBV27 to TRBJ2-7; D perhaps matches TRBD1 (5 bases). The CDR3 covers 14 residues. CDR1 and CDR2 (germline): MNHEY, SMNVEV (reference sequence). Trimming removed 3 bases at V and 2 bases at J, with 11 bases between. CDR3 in amino acids: CASSFSRVPYEQYF. The CDR3 DNA reads as TGTGCCAGCAGTTTTTCCAGGGTTCCCTACGAGCAGTACTTC.

J is TRBJ2-5 and V is TRBV6-1; 7 bases fit TRBD1. CDR3 length: 15 amino acids. Germline V CDR1 and CDR2: MNHNS, SASEGT. V lost 5 bases and J lost 3; bases outside the gene matches: 9. The CDR3 nucleotides read TGTGCCAGCAGTCTAGAAGGGACAGCTAAAGAGACCCAGTACTTC. Encoded protein: CASSLEGTAKETQYF.

V gene TRBV11-1 combines with J gene TRBJ2-5; 10 nucleotides match TRBD1. There are 14 residues in the CDR3. V shed 4 bases, J shed 5 bases, and the junction held 4 bases outside the gene matches. Looked up from germline, CDR1 is SGHAT and CDR2 is FQDESV (reference sequence). The CDR3 DNA is TGTGCCAGCAGCTGGCCGGGACAGGGGGAGACCCAGTACTTC. Its protein product is CASSWPGQGETQYF.

V usage is TRBV7-8 and J usage is TRBJ1-2, with 10 bases aligning to TRBD1. The V segment lost 5 bases and the J segment 8 bases; nucleotides outside the gene matches: 14. Germline V gives CDR1 SGHVS, CDR2 FQNEAQ. The CDR3 loop spans 16 amino acids. DNA of the CDR3: TGTGCCAGCAGCCTGTACACCGGGACAGGGGTGAGGGGCTACACCTTC. Translation: CASSLYTGTGVRGYTF.

The V call is TRBV30, the J call TRBJ1-1, with D perhaps matching TRBD1 (5 bases). From germline, CDR1 is GTSNPN and CDR2 SVGIG (reference sequence). The CDR3 loop spans 12 amino acids. V lost 2 bases and J 11 bases, leaving 15 bases between the germline ends. CDR3 nucleotide sequence: TGTGCCTGGAGTCCCACTTCAGGGAAGGCTTTCTTT. It encodes CAWSPTSGKAFF. The entire variable domain, with the rest obtained from reference TRBV30 and TRBJ1-1, is as follows: SQTIHQWPATLVQPVGSPLSLECTVEGTSNPNLYWYRQAAGRGLQLLFYSVGIGQISSEVPQNLSASRPQDRQFILSSKKLLLSDSGFYLCAWSPTSGKAFFGQGTRLTVV.

This clone was seen only a few times. V usage is TRBV5-4 and J usage is TRBJ2-5; 7 nucleotides match TRBD2. The J call may be faulty, since TRBJ2-7 better matches the DNA end. CDR1 is SGHNT, CDR2 YYREEE, per germline (reference sequence). The CDR3 runs to 13 residues. CDR3 residues: CAAGAGVGYEQYF. The DNA of the CDR3 is TGTGCCGCCGGGGCGGGGGTAGGCTACGAGCAGTACTTC.

The CDR3 protein is CASTISVDREMGEQYF. The CDR3 DNA reads as TGTGCCAGCACCATATCGGTCGACAGGGAGATGGGCGAGCAGTACTTC. This rearrangement joins TRBV27 to TRBJ2-7, with 7 nucleotides matching TRBD1. Germline values: CDR1 MNHEY, CDR2 SMNVEV (reference sequence). The CDR3 length is 16 residues. J was trimmed by 6 bases and V by 7 bases; bases with no gene match: 18.

The chain couples TRBV28 to TRBJ1-6, with 10 bases matching TRBD1. V dropped 7 bases and J dropped 7; count of bases not matched to a gene: 7. The CDR3 runs 15 residues. From germline, CDR1 is MDHEN and CDR2 SYDVKM. This chain's CDR3 is CASKRQGAVNSPLHF. Here the CDR3 DNA reads TGTGCCAGCAAAAGACAGGGGGCGGTCAATTCACCCCTCCACTTT.

The chain joins TRBV2 to TRBJ2-1; 7 bases align to TRBD1. From germline, CDR1 is SNHLY and CDR2 FYNNEI. The CDR3 is 14 residues long. V trimming: 11 bases; J trimming: 0 bases; junction bases outside the gene matches: 7. CDR3 sequence (DNA): TGTGCCGACCACAGGGGTAGCTCCTACAATGAGCAGTTCTTC. It codes for CADHRGSSYNEQFF.

The chain employs TRBV14 and TRBJ2-5; a weak D match, TRBD2 (5 bases). The CDR3 spans 14 residues. The V end lost 1 base, the J end lost 3 bases, and 9 bases lay between the germline ends. CDR1 is SGHDN, CDR2 FVKESK, per germline. Here the CDR3 reads CASSQGRGKETQYF. Written as DNA, the CDR3 is TGTGCCAGCAGCCAAGGGCGAGGGAAAGAGACCCAGTACTTC.

The chain has TRBV5-1 and TRBJ1-5, with D perhaps TRBD1 (5 bases). Trimming cost V 4 bases and J 2 bases, with 13 bases left between them. The CDR3 is 15 residues long. Germline V CDR1 and CDR2: SGHRS, YFSETQ. The CDR3 sequence: CASSSGTPGNQPQHF. CDR3 DNA sequence: TGCGCCAGCAGCAGCGGGACCCCCGGCAATCAGCCCCAGCATTTT.

The genes are TRBV10-3 and TRBJ1-1; no reliable D call. The CDR3 loop spans 11 amino acids. The V end lost 4 bases, the J end lost 7 bases, and 7 bases lay between the germline ends. CDR1 is ENHRY and CDR2 is SYGVKD in the germline V gene. The CDR3, as DNA: TGTGCCATCAGTGGAGGAAATGAAGCTTTCTTT. Its protein is CAISGGNEAFF.

The chain joins TRBV7-9 to TRBJ1-5; 7 bases are a match to TRBD1. The CDR3 runs 15 residues. Germline CDR1 and CDR2: SEHNR and FQNEAQ (reference sequence). V shed 5 bases and J 4 bases; nucleotides not matched to a gene: 8. CDR3: CASSPGQEVNQPQHF. The CDR3 DNA is TGTGCCAGCAGCCCAGGACAGGAGGTAAATCAGCCCCAGCATTTT. Combining the CDR3 with reference TRBV7-9 and TRBJ1-5 gives the whole variable domain DTGVSQNPRHKITKRGQNVTFRCDPISEHNRLYWYRQTLGQGPEFLTYFQNEAQLEKSRLLSDRFSAERPKGSFSTLEIQRTEQGDSAMYLCASSPGQEVNQPQHFGDGTRLSIL.

The chain links TRBV5-1 to TRBJ1-1; TRBD1 aligns across 7 bases. This CDR3 has 15 residues. Germline V gives CDR1 SGHRS, CDR2 YFSETQ. Unmatched junction bases numbered 7, after V lost 1 base and J lost 4 bases. The CDR3 reads CASSLTTGRITEAFF. The DNA of the CDR3 is TGCGCCAGCAGCTTGACGACAGGGAGGATCACTGAAGCTTTCTTT.

This clone is a singleton in its sample. The chain employs TRBV14 and TRBJ2-1, with D possibly matching TRBD1 (6 bases). The germline V gene has CDR1 SGHDN and CDR2 FVKESK. This CDR3 comprises 15 residues. Trimming left V 2 bases short and J 2 bases short, with 10 bases between. CDR3 DNA sequence: TGTGCCAGCAGCCAAACACAGGGTCCCTACAATGAGCAGTTCTTC. It is translated as CASSQTQGPYNEQFF.

This clone was counted a few times. The chain joins TRBV28 to TRBJ1-1; D gene uncertain. The CDR3 totals 11 residues. Germline V gives CDR1 MDHEN, CDR2 SYDVKM. Trimming removed 2 bases from V and 7 bases from J, with 5 bases in between. The chain's CDR3 is CASSLGSEAFF. CDR3 bases: TGTGCCAGCAGTTTAGGGAGTGAAGCTTTCTTT. Full variable domain (remainder filled in from reference TRBV28 and TRBJ1-1): DVKVTQSSRYLVKRTGEKVFLECVQDMDHENMFWYRQDPGLGLRLIYFSYDVKMKEKGDIPEGYSVSREKKERFSLILESASTNQTSMYLCASSLGSEAFFGQGTRLTVV.

The chain has TRBV29-1 and TRBJ2-7; tentative D call: TRBD1 (6 bases). The CDR3 is made up of 11 amino acids. V gave up 4 bases and J gave up 5 bases, with 9 bases separating them. Germline V lookup: CDR1 SQVTM, CDR2 ANQGSEA. The CDR3 loop is CSVVGGHEQYF. The CDR3 DNA reads as TGCAGCGTTGTAGGGGGTCACGAGCAGTACTTC.

This chain connects TRBV28 to TRBJ1-2; 10 bases are a match to TRBD1. Germline V lookup: CDR1 MDHEN, CDR2 SYDVKM. Germline trimming cut 6 bases from V and 0 bases from J; bases unmatched to any gene: 4. The CDR3 runs to 15 residues. DNA of the CDR3: TGTGCCAGCAGCCGCGGACAGGGGGCTAACTATGGCTACACCTTC. Translation gives CASSRGQGANYGYTF.